The clone carrying this T cell receptor beta chain occurred once. The antigen is unknown. Germline CDR1 ENHRY, CDR2 SYGVKD. The CDR3 loop spans 13 amino acids. V gave up 10 bases and J gave up 5 bases; unmatched junction bases: 8. The data were obtained in a study of graft-versus-host responses after intestinal transplantation. Turning to the study itself: All recipients got anti-thymocyte globulin induction, then tacrolimus and steroids for 2 to 4 years.

Assay used: immunoSEQ multiplex PCR; TCRdb lists only in-frame clones, some missing. The table records around 130,000 clones, approximately 90% of them present only once. General study results and limits: Some patients had graft-donor T cell macrochimerism. In their allografts, the ratios of graft-versus-host to host-versus-graft T cell clones were high.

Sequenced material: unstimulated CD4+ T cells sorted from spleen or lymph node cells, taken before intestinal transplant. The TCR comes from a human donor who received an intestinal transplant. The J gene is TRBJ1-5, the V gene TRBV10-3; 7 bases match TRBD1. In DNA form, the CDR3 reads TGTGCCACCAGACCCACAGGGGATCAGCCCCAGCATTTT. Its protein product is CATRPTGDQPQHF.